These T cell receptor beta chains were read from a single sample in a study of T cells after yellow fever vaccination. TCRdb re-called the 5' RACE reads with MiXCR, one entry per CDR3 protein. The sample holds some 500,000 distinct CDR3 sequences; 13% are singletons and the top ten take more than 13%. The sequenced sample was PBMCs, obtained on the day of the yellow fever booster vaccination. The receptor set was obtained from a man aged 30 to 45 who received the YFV17D yellow fever vaccine. CDR3s include the opening cysteine and the closing phenylalanine or tryptophan.

cdr3_length: 16; j_call: TRBJ1-6; v_call: TRBV4-1; cdr3_aa: CASTPGQGPQNSPLHF
cdr3_length: 13; j_call: TRBJ1-2; v_call: TRBV5-1; cdr3_aa: CASSPDSLYGYTF
cdr3_length: 15; j_call: TRBJ2-5; v_call: TRBV27; cdr3_aa: CASSPQSAGRETQYF
cdr3_length: 12; j_call: TRBJ1-4; v_call: TRBV19; cdr3_aa: CASSPREEKLFF
cdr3_length: 16; j_call: TRBJ2-7; v_call: TRBV11-2; cdr3_aa: CASSLDWASGAYEQYF
cdr3_length: 14; j_call: TRBJ2-3; v_call: TRBV7-2; cdr3_aa: CASTSRRGADTQYF
cdr3_length: 19; j_call: TRBJ2-1; v_call: TRBV12-3/TRBV12-4; cdr3_aa: CASSIGFWGVSSSYNEQFF
cdr3_length: 18; j_call: TRBJ1-3; v_call: TRBV6-5; cdr3_aa: CASSYSSPAGNSGNTIYF
cdr3_length: 14; j_call: TRBJ2-7; v_call: TRBV27; cdr3_aa: CASSLGRYSYEQYF
cdr3_length: 17; j_call: TRBJ2-5; v_call: TRBV5-1; cdr3_aa: CASSQGLAGAPQETQYF
cdr3_length: 13; j_call: TRBJ2-6; v_call: TRBV20-1; cdr3_aa: CSAPHSGANVLTF
cdr3_length: 16; j_call: TRBJ1-3; v_call: TRBV27; cdr3_aa: CASSLGTPYSGNTIYF
cdr3_length: 15; j_call: TRBJ2-1; v_call: TRBV6-1; cdr3_aa: CASSEQQRSYNEQFF
cdr3_length: 15; j_call: TRBJ1-1; v_call: TRBV5-1; cdr3_aa: CASSSGGQGATEAFF
cdr3_length: 15; j_call: TRBJ2-3; v_call: TRBV10-1; cdr3_aa: CASSAGTGRLDTQYF
cdr3_length: 15; j_call: TRBJ1-5; v_call: TRBV7-6; cdr3_aa: CASSFRPGPGQPQHF
cdr3_length: 13; j_call: TRBJ2-2; v_call: TRBV5-1; cdr3_aa: CASRTENTGELFF
cdr3_length: 13; j_call: TRBJ2-7; v_call: TRBV6-6; cdr3_aa: CASSFDSQYEQYF
cdr3_length: 10; j_call: TRBJ2-5; v_call: TRBV20-1; cdr3_aa: CSARVDIVYF
cdr3_length: 16; j_call: TRBJ2-5; v_call: TRBV18; cdr3_aa: CASSPPMTALGETQYF
cdr3_length: 14; j_call: TRBJ1-2; v_call: TRBV20-1; cdr3_aa: CSARDRRGGYGYTF
cdr3_length: 14; j_call: TRBJ1-1; v_call: TRBV6-1; cdr3_aa: CASSRTELNTEAFF
cdr3_length: 15; j_call: TRBJ2-2; v_call: TRBV7-3; cdr3_aa: CASSEGGSVTGELFF
cdr3_length: 20; j_call: TRBJ2-1; v_call: TRBV13; cdr3_aa: CASSLQGTSGKNEFHNEQFF
cdr3_length: 14; j_call: TRBJ2-3; v_call: TRBV7-9; cdr3_aa: CASSFWGSTDTQYF
cdr3_length: 15; j_call: TRBJ2-1; v_call: TRBV28; cdr3_aa: CASTALSSGYNEQFF
cdr3_length: 18; j_call: TRBJ2-5; v_call: TRBV10-1; cdr3_aa: CASRPHLHVTGDVETQYF
cdr3_length: 16; j_call: TRBJ2-1; v_call: TRBV28; cdr3_aa: CASSLTLAGVSDEQFF
cdr3_length: 16; j_call: TRBJ1-1; v_call: TRBV3-1; cdr3_aa: CASTGLSGQENTEALF
cdr3_length: 14; j_call: TRBJ2-3; v_call: TRBV20-1; cdr3_aa: CSAFPRGNTDTQYF
cdr3_length: 15; j_call: TRBJ2-4; v_call: TRBV5-4; cdr3_aa: CASSVQVAAKNIQYF
cdr3_length: 16; j_call: TRBJ2-3; v_call: TRBV3-1; cdr3_aa: CASSQERLAVPDTQYF
cdr3_length: 11; j_call: TRBJ1-2; v_call: TRBV29-1; cdr3_aa: CSVMVDYGYTF
cdr3_length: 16; j_call: TRBJ2-5; v_call: TRBV25-1; cdr3_aa: CASSNGGTSGQETQYF
cdr3_length: 15; j_call: TRBJ2-3; v_call: TRBV5-5; cdr3_aa: CASSLAFQLTDTQYF
cdr3_length: 11; j_call: TRBJ2-5; v_call: TRBV9; cdr3_aa: CASSVDETQYF
cdr3_length: 16; j_call: TRBJ1-6; v_call: TRBV5-1; cdr3_aa: CASSLGTGVDNSPLHF
cdr3_length: 13; j_call: TRBJ2-5; v_call: TRBV7-2; cdr3_aa: CASSPSGQPAEYF
cdr3_length: 13; j_call: TRBJ1-5; v_call: TRBV25-1; cdr3_aa: CASRQGPSQPQHF
cdr3_length: 14; j_call: TRBJ1-1; v_call: TRBV18; cdr3_aa: CASSLGAVNTEAFF
cdr3_length: 14; j_call: TRBJ1-2; v_call: TRBV5-5; cdr3_aa: CASSKGQGRYGYTF
cdr3_length: 13; j_call: TRBJ2-4; v_call: TRBV9; cdr3_aa: CASSREAKNIQYF